The 5 T cell receptor beta chains listed next were all sequenced from one sample in a study of CD8+CD57+ T cells in acquired aplastic anemia. CDR3 and TCR beta VDJ profiling relied on a genomic DNA template. A single record per CDR3 protein comes from TCRdb applying MiXCR to the reads. The table includes approximately 250,000 distinct CDR3 sequences, around 82% detected once. Patients sequenced had flow cytometry evidence of CD8+CD57+ cell expansion. Specimen: sorted CD4+, CD8+, or CD8+CD57+ T cells (not recorded which) from PBMCs. The receptors derive from a human donor with aplastic anemia.

This clonotype came up once. This chain uses TRBV2 with TRBJ2-1; the D call may be TRBD1 or TRBD2 (6 bases each). The last part of the DNA fits TRBJ2-3 better; the J call may be wrong. This CDR3 region has 13 residues. The V gene's germline CDR1 is SNHLY and CDR2 FYNNEI. The CDR3 DNA sequence: TGTGCCAGCGGGGACGGGGGCAGCGTTGCGCAGTATTTT. This sequence encodes CASGDGGSVAQYF.

This sequence joins TRBV15 and TRBJ2-1; D is unclear. The DNA matches TRBJ2-5 better at its end, which makes the J call doubtful. Germline-derived CDR1 and CDR2 are LNHNV and YYDKDF (reference sequence). This CDR3 is 14 amino acids long. This CDR3 reads CATSRGFSHDTQYF. The DNA for the CDR3 is TGTGCCACCAGCAGGGGCTTCAGCCACGATACCCAGTACTTC.

Of note for this clonotype: Germline is not matched at one junction end, which may reflect a read error. V is TRBV19 and J is TRBJ2-3; D is possibly TRBD2 (5 bases). CDR3 length: 14 amino acids. CDR1 and CDR2 from the germline V gene are LNHDA and SQIVND (reference sequence). This chain's CDR3 is CTSSFGLPPDTQYF. CDR3 in DNA: TGTACCAGTAGTTTCGGACTTCCCCCAGATACGCAGTATTTT.

With regard to this clonotype: The junction departs from germline at one end; a sequencing error may be responsible. The chain combines TRBV7-9 with TRBJ2-3; a weak D match, TRBD2 (6 bases). Germline CDR1 SEHNR, CDR2 FQNEAQ (reference sequence). The CDR3 sequence is 14 residues long. The CDR3 sequence is CASSPAGPAEVQSF. The DNA of the CDR3 is TGTGCCAGCAGCCCCGCGGGGCCTGCGGAAGTACAGAGTTTT.

The chain links TRBV7-9 to TRBJ2-3, with D perhaps TRBD2 (5 bases). Trimming removed 0 bases at V and 14 bases at J, with 15 bases between. This CDR3 is built from 13 residues. Germline V gene data show CDR1 as SEHNR and CDR2 as FQNEAQ (reference sequence). The CDR3 DNA is TGTGCCAGCAGCTTAGCGAACACCGGGGAGCTGTATTTT. Its protein is CASSLANTGELYF.